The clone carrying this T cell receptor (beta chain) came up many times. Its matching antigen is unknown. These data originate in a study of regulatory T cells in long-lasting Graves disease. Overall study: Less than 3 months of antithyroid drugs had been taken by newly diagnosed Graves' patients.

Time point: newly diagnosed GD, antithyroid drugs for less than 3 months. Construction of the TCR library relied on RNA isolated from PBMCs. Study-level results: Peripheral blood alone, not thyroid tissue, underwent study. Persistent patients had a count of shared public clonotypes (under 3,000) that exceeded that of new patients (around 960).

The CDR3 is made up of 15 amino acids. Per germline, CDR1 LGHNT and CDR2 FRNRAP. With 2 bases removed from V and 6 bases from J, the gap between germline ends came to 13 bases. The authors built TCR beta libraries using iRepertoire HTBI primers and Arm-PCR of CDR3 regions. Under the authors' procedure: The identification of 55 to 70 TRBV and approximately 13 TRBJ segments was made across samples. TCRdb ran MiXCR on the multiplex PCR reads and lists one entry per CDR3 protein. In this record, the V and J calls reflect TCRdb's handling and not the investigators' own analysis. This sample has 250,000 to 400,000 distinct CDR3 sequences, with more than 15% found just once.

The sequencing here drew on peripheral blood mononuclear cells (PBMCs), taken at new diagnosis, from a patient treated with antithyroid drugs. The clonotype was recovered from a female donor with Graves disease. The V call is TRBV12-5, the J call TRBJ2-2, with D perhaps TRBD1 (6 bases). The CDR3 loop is CASGLPAAGAGELFF. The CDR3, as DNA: TGTGCTAGTGGTTTGCCCGCCGCAGGGGCCGGGGAGCTGTTTTTT. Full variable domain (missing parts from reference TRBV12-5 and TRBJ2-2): DARVTQTPRHKVTEMGQEVTMRCQPILGHNTVFWYRQTMMQGLELLAYFRNRAPLDDSGMPKDRFSAEMPDATLATLKIQPSEPRDSAVYFCASGLPAAGAGELFFGEGSRLTVL.